A single sample gave rise to the 32 T cell receptor beta chains below, sequenced in a study of T-cell reconstitution after alpha-beta-depleted transplantation in children. The authors prepared the TCRbeta library with unique molecular identifiers. TCRdb called the PCR reads again in MiXCR, with one record for every CDR3 protein. The table lists around 200,000 distinct CDR3 sequences, approximately 7% of them singletons. Sequenced material: PBMCs from the stem cell graft donor, taken from the stem cell graft. These receptors were obtained from a human donor who donated a stem cell graft to a child with Wiskott-Aldrich syndrome.

The chain is built from TRBV15 and TRBJ2-3; D unresolved. The CDR3 loop spans 14 amino acids. The V gene lost 1 base and the J gene lost 0 bases, with 5 bases spanning the gap. Germline-derived CDR1 and CDR2 are LNHNV and YYDKDF (reference sequence). The CDR3: CATSRGSSTDTQYF. The DNA for the CDR3 is TGTGCCACCAGCAGAGGATCTAGCACAGATACGCAGTATTTT.

The rearrangement joins TRBV5-5 to TRBJ1-1; D not certain. CDR3 length: 15 amino acids. Germline V gene data show CDR1 as SGHKS and CDR2 as YYEKEE (reference sequence). The ends were cut back, 0 bases at V and 0 bases at J, with 9 bases in the middle. The CDR3: CASSLGISVNTEAFF. In nucleotides, the CDR3 is TGTGCCAGCAGCTTGGGGATTTCGGTGAACACTGAAGCTTTCTTT.

This clonotype was seen many times. The chain links TRBV5-5 to TRBJ2-5; 7 bases are a match to TRBD2. V lost 4 bases to trimming and J lost 1 base; unmatched junction nucleotides: 7. Germline CDR1 is SGHKS and CDR2 is YYEKEE (reference sequence). The CDR3 is made up of 15 amino acids. This CDR3 is CASSPGLVLQETQYF. CDR3 DNA sequence: TGTGCCAGCAGCCCCGGACTAGTTCTCCAAGAGACCCAGTACTTC.

In its sample, this clonotype was seen many times. The chain joins TRBV12-3 or TRBV12-4 to TRBJ2-1, with 12 nucleotides matching TRBD1. The ends lost 8 bases at V and 7 bases at J; junction bases unmatched: 6. The CDR3 has 14 residues. DNA for the CDR3: TGTGCCAGCGCCGGGACAGGGGGCAGGAATGAGCAGTTCTTC. This codes for CASAGTGGRNEQFF.

This clonotype has ten or more counts. The chain is built from TRBV20-1 and TRBJ2-1; D not certain. This CDR3 region has 14 residues. Trimming cost V 3 bases and J 0 bases, with 9 bases left between them. Germline assignment: CDR1 DFQATT and CDR2 SNEGSKA (reference sequence). The CDR3: CSARWGSSYNEQFF. CDR3 DNA sequence: TGCAGTGCTAGGTGGGGAAGCTCCTACAATGAGCAGTTCTTC.

This clonotype was counted at least ten times. The rearrangement uses TRBV11-2 and TRBJ2-5; TRBD1 might be the D (7 bases). The CDR3 runs to 15 residues. Looked up from germline, CDR1 is SGHAT and CDR2 is FQNNGV. The V end lost 4 bases, the J end lost 5 bases, and 17 bases lay between the germline ends. In DNA form, the CDR3 reads TGTGCCAGCAGCTGGAGGGGCAGGGGGGAGGAGACCCAGTACTTC. Its protein is CASSWRGRGEETQYF.

This clonotype was seen at least ten times. The chain links TRBV6-5 to TRBJ2-2; D is perhaps TRBD2 (6 bases). Germline CDR1 and CDR2: MNHEY and SVGAGI. The CDR3 is 15 amino acids. V was pared by 0 bases and J by 11 bases, with 16 bases between. CDR3 loop: CASSYSTIAAAELFF. DNA for the CDR3: TGTGCCAGCAGTTACTCGACAATAGCGGCGGCCGAGCTGTTTTTT.

This clonotype was found many times. V usage is TRBV28 and J usage is TRBJ2-2; TRBD2 matches 7 bases. Germline V gene sequence: CDR1 MDHEN, CDR2 SYDVKM. V lost 3 bases, J lost 5 bases, and 15 bases stayed unmatched. This CDR3 comprises 18 residues. The CDR3 coding sequence is TGTGCCAGCAGTTTGGTCCAAGCGGGACCAAAAGGTACCGGGGAGCTGTTTTTT. Translated, it gives CASSLVQAGPKGTGELFF.

This clonotype was seen many times. The rearrangement uses TRBV12-3 or TRBV12-4 and TRBJ1-5; maybe TRBD1 (5 bases). V was pared by 5 bases and J by 5 bases, with 13 bases between. The CDR3 totals 14 residues. CDR3 in DNA: TGTGCCAGCAGTAGGCCAGGGCCCTATCAGCCCCAGCATTTT. It specifies CASSRPGPYQPQHF.

This clonotype was detected ten times or more. The chain carries TRBV20-1 and TRBJ2-6; 10 nucleotides agree with TRBD1. Germline CDR1 and CDR2: DFQATT and SNEGSKA (reference sequence). CDR3 size: 18 residues. Losses at the gene ends were 5 bases for V and 0 bases for J; bases not matched to a gene: 10. DNA of the CDR3: TGCAGTGCTGGCCCCTTGACAGGGGGCAGCTCTGGGGCCAACGTCCTGACTTTC. Translation gives CSAGPLTGGSSGANVLTF.

This clonotype has ten or more counts. The chain joins TRBV20-1 to TRBJ2-7; D unclear. Germline V CDR1 and CDR2: DFQATT, SNEGSKA (reference sequence). The V end was cut by 6 bases, the J end by 2 bases, with 8 bases between. CDR3 size: 11 residues. CDR3 sequence: CSARLTYEQYF. The CDR3 DNA is TGCAGTGCGAGACTGACCTACGAGCAGTACTTC.

Points on this clonotype: This could be a read error, since a much larger clone is one nucleotide away. The chain uses TRBV27 and TRBJ2-2; perhaps D is TRBD1 or TRBD2 (7 bases each). The CDR3 runs 15 residues. Germline CDR1 is MNHEY and CDR2 is SMNVEV (reference sequence). The CDR3: CASSLQGGYTWELFF. The CDR3, as DNA: TGTGCCAGCAGTTTACAGGGGGGGTACACCTGGGAGCTGTTTTTT.

This clonotype appeared a few times. The genes are TRBV5-1 and TRBJ1-1; D may be TRBD1 (5 bases). Germline lookup yields CDR1 SGHRS and CDR2 YFSETQ. This CDR3 region has 14 residues. Trimming removed 2 bases from V and 2 bases from J, with 10 bases in between. The chain's CDR3 is CASSFTTANTEAFF. CDR3 sequence (DNA): TGCGCCAGCAGCTTTACGACAGCAAACACTGAAGCTTTCTTT.

Many counts were recorded for this clonotype. The chain couples TRBV4-3 to TRBJ2-7; tentatively, D is TRBD2 (6 bases). Looked up from germline, CDR1 is LGHNA and CDR2 is YSLEER. The CDR3 covers 17 residues. V shed 0 bases and J shed 3 bases, with 18 bases lying between them. CDR3 region: CASSQERGSGGIYEQYF. CDR3 in DNA: TGCGCCAGCAGCCAAGAGAGGGGCTCGGGCGGGATCTACGAGCAGTACTTC.

This clonotype was counted at least ten times. The rearrangement joins TRBV4-2 to TRBJ1-2, with 7 bases lining up with TRBD1. Germline trimming cut 3 bases from V and 0 bases from J; bases unmatched to any gene: 4. The CDR3 runs 15 residues. CDR1 is LGHNA, CDR2 YNFKEQ, per germline. The CDR3 protein is CASSQNDRANYGYTF. CDR3 bases: TGTGCCAGCAGCCAGAATGACAGGGCTAACTATGGCTACACCTTC.

There are many counts of this clonotype. This chain uses TRBV24-1 with TRBJ2-1; 11 bases are a match to TRBD2. Trimming at V came to 5 bases and at J to 10 bases, leaving 3 bases not matched to a gene. The V gene's germline CDR1 is KGHDR and CDR2 SFDVKD. This CDR3 comprises 13 residues. The CDR3 reads CATSARLAGEQFF. The CDR3 nucleotides read TGTGCCACCAGTGCAAGACTAGCGGGGGAGCAGTTCTTC.

This clonotype occurred many times. This rearrangement joins TRBV7-9 to TRBJ2-7; the D is unclear. Germline V lookup: CDR1 SEHNR, CDR2 FQNEAQ (reference sequence). The ends were cut back, 0 bases at V and 5 bases at J, with 11 bases in the middle. The CDR3 extends over 14 amino acids. CDR3 sequence (DNA): TGTGCCAGCAGCTTAGCGGCTCAGCTGGACGAGCAGTACTTC. It yields the protein CASSLAAQLDEQYF.

This rearrangement joins TRBV9 to TRBJ2-1; no reliable D call. The ends were cut back, 4 bases at V and 6 bases at J, with 11 bases in the middle. Germline CDR1 SGDLS, CDR2 YYNGEE. The CDR3 length is 13 residues. CDR3 DNA sequence: TGTGCCAGCAGCCCTTTGGGCGGCAATGAGCAGTTCTTC. Translating it yields CASSPLGGNEQFF.

The sample holds many counts of this clonotype. The genes are TRBV20-1 and TRBJ2-3; 9 bases map to TRBD2. The CDR3 spans 16 residues. V lost 3 bases and J lost 1; bases outside the gene matches: 8. CDR1 and CDR2 from the germline V gene are DFQATT and SNEGSKA (reference sequence). This CDR3 is CSASPTSGLGTDTQYF. For the CDR3, the DNA is TGCAGTGCTAGTCCGACTAGCGGTCTGGGCACAGATACGCAGTATTTT.

This clonotype was detected ten times or more. This CDR3 is CSARSPQGTGEQFF. Here the CDR3 DNA reads TGCAGTGCTAGATCCCCCCAGGGAACGGGTGAGCAGTTCTTC. The chain joins TRBV20-1 to TRBJ2-1; D perhaps matches TRBD1 (5 bases). The V end was cut by 2 bases, the J end by 9 bases, with 17 bases between. This CDR3 is 14 amino acids long. Germline loops: CDR1 DFQATT, CDR2 SNEGSKA (reference sequence).

This clonotype was recorded many times. The chain has TRBV3-1 and TRBJ2-3; tentatively, D is TRBD1 or TRBD2 (5 bases each). This CDR3 is 15 amino acids long. Trimming shortened V by 3 bases and J by 7 bases, and 17 bases separated the two germline ends. Looked up from germline, CDR1 is LGHDT and CDR2 is YNNKEL (reference sequence). The chain's CDR3 is CASSHPGLAGNTQYF. The CDR3 region has the DNA TGTGCCAGCAGCCATCCCGGGCTAGCAGGGAATACGCAGTATTTT.

There are a few counts of this clonotype. The chain recombines TRBV13 with TRBJ2-7; D remains ambiguous. V was pared by 6 bases and J by 5 bases, with 5 bases between. The CDR3 extends over 10 amino acids. Germline assignment: CDR1 PRHDT and CDR2 FYEKMQ (reference sequence). CDR3 residues: CASSWNEQYF. The CDR3 nucleotides read TGTGCCAGCAGTTGGAACGAGCAGTACTTC. Full variable domain (rest looked up from reference TRBV13 and TRBJ2-7): AAGVIQSPRHLIKEKRETATLKCYPIPRHDTVYWYQQGPGQDPQFLISFYEKMQSDKGSIPDRFSAQQFSDYHSELNMSSLELGDSALYFCASSWNEQYFGPGTRLTVT.

This clonotype was seen repeatedly, ten times or more. The genes are TRBV28 and TRBJ1-2, with D possibly matching TRBD1 (5 bases). Germline CDR1 MDHEN, CDR2 SYDVKM. The germline V and J ends were trimmed by 3 bases and 4 bases, with 9 bases remaining between them. CDR3 length: 13 amino acids. In nucleotides, the CDR3 is TGTGCCAGCAGTTTTGGGACGGCCTATGGCTACACCTTC. This encodes CASSFGTAYGYTF.

This clonotype was detected many times. The chain uses TRBV7-8 and TRBJ1-2; no clear D. In germline, CDR1 is SGHVS, CDR2 FQNEAQ. V was trimmed by 5 bases and J by 2 bases, leaving 15 bases between them. The CDR3 has 15 amino acids. The CDR3 DNA reads as TGTGCCAGCAGCGTGGACCCTTTACCCAACTATGGCTACACCTTC. It specifies CASSVDPLPNYGYTF.

This clonotype was seen ten or more times. The J gene is TRBJ1-5, the V gene TRBV28, with TRBD1 matching over 8 bases. In germline, CDR1 is MDHEN, CDR2 SYDVKM. The length of the CDR3 is 19 residues. With 4 bases clipped from V and 2 bases from J, the junction kept 16 bases outside the gene matches. CDR3 bases: TGTGCCAGCAGTTCTCAGGGGGCATCAATTGGCGTAGGCAATCAGCCCCAGCATTTT. It encodes CASSSQGASIGVGNQPQHF.

This clonotype has more than one count but fewer than ten. The rearrangement uses TRBV11-2 and TRBJ2-2; tentative D call: TRBD1 (6 bases). The CDR3 sequence is 19 residues long. Germline values: CDR1 SGHAT, CDR2 FQNNGV. The V end was cut by 1 base, the J end by 2 bases, with 20 bases between. CDR3 protein: CASSLVGFRGEGNTGELFF. The CDR3 DNA reads as TGTGCCAGCAGCTTAGTAGGCTTCAGGGGAGAGGGAAACACCGGGGAGCTGTTTTTT.

Ten or more counts support this clonotype. The rearrangement joins TRBV11-1 to TRBJ2-1, with no clear D. CDR3 length: 20 residues. V was cut by 7 bases and J by 7 bases, with 35 bases left in between. Germline CDR1 SGHAT, CDR2 FQDESV (reference sequence). This CDR3 reads CASNRPSVDNEQFLMNEQFF. DNA of the CDR3: TGTGCCAGCAACCGGCCATCAGTTGACAATGAGCAGTTCTTGATGAATGAGCAGTTCTTC.

This clonotype was seen repeatedly, ten times or more. This chain links TRBV20-1 with TRBJ2-2, with 10 nucleotides matching TRBD2. V dropped 3 bases and J dropped 1; count of bases not matched to a gene: 11. Germline V CDR1 and CDR2: DFQATT, SNEGSKA (reference sequence). This CDR3 is built from 18 residues. CDR3 amino acids: CSARRQAGGPRNTGELFF. CDR3 nucleotides: TGCAGTGCTAGGCGGCAAGCGGGAGGGCCGCGGAACACCGGGGAGCTGTTTTTT.

In this sample, this clonotype turned up many times. The J gene is TRBJ1-1, the V gene TRBV4-2, with D perhaps TRBD1 (6 bases). The CDR3 consists of 13 residues. Trimming removed 5 bases at V and 5 bases at J, with 12 bases between. Germline loops: CDR1 LGHNA, CDR2 YNFKEQ. The CDR3 here is CASSSDRSTEAFF. CDR3 DNA: TGTGCCAGCAGCTCGGACAGATCTACTGAAGCTTTCTTT.

Many counts were recorded for this clonotype. This rearrangement joins TRBV11-2 to TRBJ2-5, with TRBD1 as a possible D gene (6 bases). The length of the CDR3 is 15 residues. The germline V gene encodes CDR1 SGHAT and CDR2 FQNNGV. V lost 5 bases and J lost 0, with 13 bases in between. The CDR3 coding sequence is TGTGCCAGCAGCCCAGGACAGAAGTACCAAGAGACCCAGTACTTC. It yields the protein CASSPGQKYQETQYF.

This clonotype was observed at least ten times. The gene calls are TRBV29-1 and TRBJ1-5; D unclear. Per germline, CDR1 SQVTM and CDR2 ANQGSEA. Trimming cost V 3 bases and J 7 bases, with 13 bases left between them. This CDR3 contains 13 residues. The CDR3 nucleotides are TGCAGCGTTGAGGCCGGGGAGGGCCAGCCCCAGCATTTT. This codes for CSVEAGEGQPQHF.

This clonotype has at least ten counts. The V and J genes are TRBV30 and TRBJ2-4, with D perhaps given as TRBD1 or TRBD2 (5 bases each). This CDR3 is built from 16 residues. V lost 1 base to trimming and J lost 0 bases, with 13 bases between them. CDR1 GTSNPN and CDR2 SVGIG come from the germline V gene (reference sequence). The CDR3 here is CAWSGQGPLAKNIQYF. CDR3 nucleotides: TGTGCCTGGAGTGGCCAGGGACCCCTAGCCAAAAACATTCAGTACTTC.